Shown below are 21 T cell receptor beta chains from a single sample sequenced in a study of T cells in Graves' hyperthyroidism and ophthalmopathy. Amplification yielded TCR beta CDR3 regions, with RNA transcripts as the source. The primer set for the first-round RT-PCR of the TCR CDR3 was HTBI. TCRdb used MiXCR to reprocess the multiplex PCR reads, holding one entry per CDR3 protein. Of more than 500,000 distinct CDR3 sequences in the sample, roughly 15% were seen once. Sequencing was carried out using blood. All receptors derive from a woman aged 35 to 49 with Graves' ophthalmopathy.

The table lists this clonotype with many counts. The CDR3 coding sequence is TGTGCCAGCAGTTACTCGACGCTACCACAAGAGACCCAGTACTTC. Translation gives CASSYSTLPQETQYF. This chain links TRBV6-5 with TRBJ2-5; no clear D. The germline V gene has CDR1 MNHEY and CDR2 SVGAGI. The V end lost 0 bases, the J end lost 2 bases, and 10 bases lay between the germline ends. The CDR3 length is 15 residues.

This clonotype was counted ten times or more. The J gene is TRBJ2-7, the V gene TRBV7-6; TRBD1 agrees at 11 bases. V dropped 5 bases and J dropped 1; count of bases not matched to a gene: 7. CDR1 and CDR2 from the germline V gene are SGHVS and FNYEAQ. The length of the CDR3 is 16 residues. CDR3 residues: CASSRTGGLSSYEQYF. CDR3 sequence (DNA): TGTGCCAGCAGCCGGACAGGGGGCCTCAGTTCCTACGAGCAGTACTTC.

The chain has TRBV5-1 and TRBJ1-5, with 8 bases that match TRBD1. CDR1 and CDR2 from the germline V gene are SGHRS and YFSETQ. Trimming removed 4 bases from V and 4 bases from J; junction bases left unmatched: 7. The CDR3 covers 15 residues. The CDR3 nucleotides are TGCGCCAGCAGCCGGACAGGGAGAGAGAATCAGCCCCAGCATTTT. Its translation: CASSRTGRENQPQHF.

The J gene is TRBJ2-2, the V gene TRBV19; the match to TRBD1 covers 8 bases. From germline, CDR1 is LNHDA and CDR2 SQIVND (reference sequence). J was trimmed by 4 bases and V by 3 bases; bases with no gene match: 4. The CDR3 covers 15 residues. The CDR3 region is CASSMGRGPTGELFF. CDR3 nucleotide sequence: TGTGCCAGTAGTATGGGCAGGGGGCCCACCGGGGAGCTGTTTTTT.

In its sample, this clonotype was seen many times. The rearrangement links TRBV28 to TRBJ2-7; unclear D gene. Trimming pared 3 bases from V and 0 bases from J, leaving 6 bases between. This CDR3 is 13 amino acids long. Germline assignment: CDR1 MDHEN and CDR2 SYDVKM. CDR3 in amino acids: CASSFAVSYEQYF. The DNA for the CDR3 is TGTGCCAGCAGTTTCGCCGTCTCCTACGAGCAGTACTTC.

This clonotype was observed many times. The CDR3 DNA sequence: TGTGCCAGCAGTGAGGACAGGGCGGCCTACGAGCAGTACTTC. Translating gives CASSEDRAAYEQYF. The genes are TRBV2 and TRBJ2-7, with 8 bases that match TRBD1. Germline trimming cut 3 bases from V and 2 bases from J; bases unmatched to any gene: 3. Germline V gene data show CDR1 as SNHLY and CDR2 as FYNNEI. The CDR3 length is 14 residues.

This clonotype was seen a handful of times. The rearrangement uses TRBV10-3 and TRBJ2-7; 9 nucleotides agree with TRBD2. Germline V gene lookup returns CDR1 ENHRY and CDR2 SYGVKD. V dropped 2 bases and J dropped 5; count of bases not matched to a gene: 4. The CDR3 length is 14 residues. The CDR3 DNA reads as TGTGCCATCAGTGAGCAGCGGGGGGAGGACGAGCAGTACTTC. Its translation is CAISEQRGEDEQYF.

This clonotype showed up just a few times. This rearrangement joins TRBV25-1 to TRBJ2-3, with 7 bases lining up with TRBD2. The CDR3 consists of 16 residues. CDR1 and CDR2 from the germline V gene are MGHDK and SYGVNS. V shed 3 bases and J 2 bases; nucleotides not matched to a gene: 8. DNA for the CDR3: TGTGCCAGCAGTGATTCGTCTAGCGGACCCACAGATACGCAGTATTTT. Its translation: CASSDSSSGPTDTQYF.

This clonotype was counted at least ten times. The chain links TRBV24-1 to TRBJ2-5, with TRBD1 as a possible D gene (5 bases). The V end lost 9 bases, the J end lost 2 bases, and 9 bases lay between the germline ends. CDR1 KGHDR and CDR2 SFDVKD come from the germline V gene. The CDR3 spans 12 residues. CDR3 nucleotides: TGTGCCACCCAGCAGGGACAAGAGACCCAGTACTTC. Its translation: CATQQGQETQYF.

This clonotype showed up many times. This rearrangement joins TRBV28 to TRBJ1-3; no reliable D call. In germline, CDR1 is MDHEN, CDR2 SYDVKM. This CDR3 is 12 amino acids long. V lost 5 bases, J lost 2 bases, and 4 bases lay in between. CDR3 coding DNA: TGTGCCAGCAGTACCCCTGGAAACACCATATATTTT. Encoded protein: CASSTPGNTIYF.

This clonotype was seen repeatedly, ten times or more. The chain carries TRBV20-1 and TRBJ2-5; 9 bases align to TRBD2. The CDR3 has 14 amino acids. V shed 3 bases and J 5 bases; nucleotides not matched to a gene: 7. Germline V gene lookup returns CDR1 DFQATT and CDR2 SNEGSKA (reference sequence). CDR3 nucleotides: TGCAGTGCTAGTATAGCGGGAGCTTTTGAGACCCAGTACTTC. This gives the protein CSASIAGAFETQYF.

Ten or more counts support this clonotype. The chain links TRBV10-3 to TRBJ2-7; D is possibly TRBD2 (5 bases). Germline loops: CDR1 ENHRY, CDR2 SYGVKD. Between the trimmed V and J ends, which lost 0 bases and 4 bases, there was a span of 10 bases. CDR3 length: 14 amino acids. This CDR3 reads CAISESVGVYEQYF. CDR3 nucleotide sequence: TGTGCCATCAGTGAGTCGGTCGGGGTGTACGAGCAGTACTTC.

This clonotype was seen only a few times. A read error is possible here, since a much larger clone lies one base away. The conserved final phenylalanine or tryptophan is absent from the CDR3, which likely points to a read error. The rearrangement joins TRBV28 to TRBJ1-2; D perhaps matches TRBD1 (5 bases). V shed 8 bases and J shed 0 bases, with 7 bases lying between them. Germline V lookup: CDR1 MDHEN, CDR2 SYDVKM. CDR3 size: 12 residues. CDR3 in DNA: TGTGCCAGCTTGACAGCTAACTATGGCTACACCCTC. It is translated as CASLTANYGYTL.

The chain combines TRBV12-3 or TRBV12-4 with TRBJ2-6; D is unresolved. V was pared by 5 bases and J by 3 bases, with 11 bases between. The CDR3 sequence is 15 residues long. CDR3: CASSPPASGANVLTF. CDR3 DNA sequence: TGTGCCAGCAGTCCCCCGGCGAGTGGGGCCAACGTCCTGACTTTC.

This clonotype was counted ten times or more. This rearrangement joins TRBV28 to TRBJ1-2; D call uncertain. The CDR3 extends over 11 amino acids. Germline CDR1 MDHEN, CDR2 SYDVKM. Trimming took off 6 bases at V and 8 bases at J, with 10 bases between the two ends. CDR3 DNA sequence: TGTGCCAGCAGATTAGTAGAGGGCTACACCTTC. Its protein product is CASRLVEGYTF.

This clonotype showed up many times. The CDR3 DNA sequence: TGTGCCAGCAGTTTTGAGCGAGCGGGGGCTTTCTTT. The encoded protein is CASSFERAGAFF. V gene TRBV12-3 or TRBV12-4 combines with J gene TRBJ1-1; no reliable D call. The length of the CDR3 is 12 residues. Trimming pared 3 bases from V and 11 bases from J, leaving 13 bases between.

The sample holds many counts of this clonotype. The V call is TRBV12-3 or TRBV12-4, the J call TRBJ2-7; possible D gene TRBD2, 5 bases. V was shortened by 3 bases and J by 3 bases, with 15 bases between the two germline ends. This CDR3 has 15 amino acids. Here the CDR3 reads CASSLWLAEDYEQYF. In DNA, the CDR3 is TGTGCCAGCAGTTTGTGGCTAGCCGAGGACTACGAGCAGTACTTC.

At least ten counts were recorded for this clonotype. This chain connects TRBV4-2 to TRBJ2-5, with a tentative D call TRBD2 (6 bases). The germline CDR1 and CDR2 sequences are LGHNA and YNFKEQ. Trimming removed 0 bases at V and 4 bases at J, with 15 bases between. This CDR3 is built from 16 residues. As DNA, the CDR3 is TGTGCCAGCAGCCAAGAAGGCGCCAGGGAGGCAGAGACCCAGTACTTC. Translation gives CASSQEGAREAETQYF.

The gene calls are TRBV24-1 and TRBJ2-5; D is ambiguous. The CDR3 totals 16 residues. Per the germline V gene, CDR1 is KGHDR and CDR2 is SFDVKD. Trimming left V 4 bases short and J 5 bases short, with 19 bases between. In nucleotides, the CDR3 is TGTGCCACCAGTGACCTAGGCCCTGAAGGCCGGGAGACCCAGTACTTC. Its translation: CATSDLGPEGRETQYF.

This clonotype was observed a handful of times. The chain is built from TRBV28 and TRBJ1-2; a possible D gene is TRBD1 (5 bases). CDR3 size: 13 residues. V shed 6 bases and J shed 4 bases, with 12 bases lying between them. Looked up from germline, CDR1 is MDHEN and CDR2 is SYDVKM. DNA for the CDR3: TGTGCCAGCAGAATGCGGGGGAGCTATGGCTACACCTTC. It yields the protein CASRMRGSYGYTF.

On this clonotype: Since a much larger clone is just one base distant, this may be a read error. The chain has TRBV6-4 and TRBJ2-7, with D perhaps TRBD1 (5 bases). The germline V gene has CDR1 MRHNA and CDR2 SNTAGT. The CDR3 length is 12 residues. V gave up 6 bases and J gave up 2 bases, with 8 bases separating them. The chain's CDR3 is CASREQAYEQYF. DNA of the CDR3: TGTGCCAGCAGAGAACAGGCCTACGAGCAGTACTTC.